Listed here are 14 T cell receptor beta chains from one sample, sequenced in a study of cytomegalovirus exposure and HLA in healthy donors (dated by TCRdb to the late 2010s). Libraries were constructed by the immunoSEQ multiplex PCR assay. For the multiplex PCR, a mixture combining 60 forward primers for TCR Vbeta segments and 13 reverse primers for TCR Jbeta segments was used. What TCRdb holds here is the immuneACCESS table cut down to in-frame rearrangements. Part of the clones is not present; checked against another copy, under half of the missing clones reflect an unresolved V gene, and the others are unexplained. The sample table records around 150,000 clones; over 70% of these occur just once. The ten largest clones represent roughly 1.4% of the sample. The sample comprised PBMCs. Every receptor here comes from a woman aged 18-29 years in good health and CMV-seronegative.

V and J are TRBV10-1 and TRBJ2-1; D not resolved. Germline-derived CDR1 and CDR2 are WNHNN and SYGVQD (reference sequence). Trimming took 0 bases from V and 7 from J, leaving 4 bases between them. This CDR3 has 12 amino acids. The CDR3 coding sequence is TGCGCCAGCAGTGAGTCGAGGAATGAGCAGTTCTTC. This sequence encodes CASSESRNEQFF.

The chain combines TRBV6-5 with TRBJ1-5; weak D call: TRBD1 (6 bases). In germline, CDR1 is MNHEY, CDR2 SVGAGI. The CDR3 has 15 residues. Trimming cost V 6 bases and J 4 bases, with 16 bases left between them. This CDR3 is CASRSGGGGNQPQHF. Written as DNA, the CDR3 is TGTGCCAGCAGGAGTGGAGGGGGAGGGAATCAGCCCCAGCATTTT.

This rearrangement joins TRBV2 to TRBJ1-1, with 7 bases lining up with TRBD1. CDR1 is SNHLY, CDR2 FYNNEI, per germline. V dropped 9 bases and J dropped 5; count of bases not matched to a gene: 6. The CDR3 runs 12 residues. The chain's CDR3 is CARRQGETEAFF. The CDR3 DNA follows: TGTGCCAGGAGACAGGGAGAGACTGAAGCTTTCTTT.

This sequence joins TRBV5-1 and TRBJ2-2, with a weak D call TRBD1 (5 bases). Trimming removed 1 base at V and 3 bases at J, with 10 bases between. CDR1 and CDR2 from the germline V gene are SGHRS and YFSETQ. This CDR3 region has 15 residues. CDR3 sequence reads: CASSLQGSDTGELFF. Here the CDR3 DNA reads TGCGCCAGCAGCTTGCAGGGATCTGACACCGGGGAGCTGTTTTTT.

This clone was seen a few times. The chain couples TRBV5-1 to TRBJ2-1; 7 nucleotides align to TRBD2. V dropped 4 bases and J dropped 0; count of bases not matched to a gene: 7. The CDR3 length is 16 residues. Germline V gene data show CDR1 as SGHRS and CDR2 as YFSETQ. The CDR3 protein is CASSRTGLSSYNEQFF. The CDR3 nucleotides read TGCGCCAGCAGCCGTACGGGACTAAGCTCCTACAATGAGCAGTTCTTC.

This chain connects TRBV19 to TRBJ1-1, with D tentatively TRBD1 (5 bases). The V gene lost 0 bases and the J gene lost 4 bases, with 9 bases spanning the gap. The V gene's germline CDR1 is LNHDA and CDR2 SQIVND (reference sequence). CDR3 size: 14 residues. The CDR3 bases are TGTGCCAGTAGTATAGATCGGGGGAGCACTGAAGCTTTCTTT. Its translation is CASSIDRGSTEAFF.

The V call is TRBV6-1, the J call TRBJ2-7, with TRBD2 as a possible D gene (6 bases). The CDR3 length is 15 residues. The V and J ends lost 1 base and 2 bases respectively, with 12 bases between them. Looked up from germline, CDR1 is MNHNS and CDR2 is SASEGT. The CDR3 DNA reads as TGTGCCAGCAGTGAAGTTGGAGGGTCCACCTACGAGCAGTACTTC. It encodes CASSEVGGSTYEQYF.

CDR3 region: CASSFPGESTDTQYF. CDR3 DNA: TGTGCCAGCAGTTTCCCGGGGGAAAGCACAGATACGCAGTATTTT. This chain connects TRBV28 to TRBJ2-3; tentative D call: TRBD2 (6 bases). CDR3 size: 15 residues. The V end was cut by 3 bases, the J end by 0 bases, with 10 bases between. Per the germline V gene, CDR1 is MDHEN and CDR2 is SYDVKM.

The chain couples TRBV7-9 to TRBJ2-5, with 10 bases lining up with TRBD2. The CDR3 spans 14 residues. Germline values: CDR1 SEHNR, CDR2 FQNEAQ (reference sequence). Germline trimming cut 5 bases from V and 9 bases from J; bases unmatched to any gene: 9. CDR3 residues: CASSPSGGARAQYF. DNA for the CDR3: TGTGCCAGCAGCCCCAGCGGGGGGGCGAGGGCCCAGTACTTC.

This rearrangement joins TRBV6-1 to TRBJ2-5; weak D call: TRBD2 (5 bases). CDR3 length: 14 residues. V gave up 5 bases and J gave up 1 base, with 11 bases separating them. Germline CDR1 MNHNS, CDR2 SASEGT. CDR3 sequence (DNA): TGTGCCAGCAGTTTCATCGGGATCCAAGAGACCCAGTACTTC. The encoded protein is CASSFIGIQETQYF.

The chain employs TRBV13 and TRBJ1-1; 7 bases agree with TRBD1. Germline CDR1 PRHDT, CDR2 FYEKMQ (reference sequence). V lost 4 bases and J lost 5; bases outside the gene matches: 7. This CDR3 comprises 14 residues. The CDR3 sequence is CASSSQGWPTEAFF. The CDR3 coding sequence is TGTGCCAGCAGCTCACAGGGGTGGCCAACTGAAGCTTTCTTT.

The chain combines TRBV5-1 with TRBJ2-7, with 9 positions matching TRBD1. The junction had 8 bases not matched to a gene; V was cut back by 4 bases and J by 6 bases. This CDR3 is 14 amino acids long. Germline values: CDR1 SGHRS, CDR2 YFSETQ. The CDR3 nucleotides are TGCGCCAGCAGCGCCCCGGGACAGGGTCGCGAGCAGTACTTC. This gives the protein CASSAPGQGREQYF.

The J gene is TRBJ2-3, the V gene TRBV30; D not resolved. The ends were cut back, 0 bases at V and 5 bases at J, with 6 bases in the middle. Looked up from germline, CDR1 is GTSNPN and CDR2 is SVGIG (reference sequence). The CDR3 loop spans 12 amino acids. The CDR3 nucleotides read TGTGCCTGGAGTGTATTAGAAGATACGCAGTATTTT. Translating it yields CAWSVLEDTQYF.

This clone was observed a few times. The V gene is TRBV21-1, the J gene TRBJ1-1; the D call of TRBD1 is as the table states it, not checked on the DNA. TRBV21-1 is recorded as a pseudogene. The CDR3 totals 17 residues. The CDR3 loop reads CASSKEGAQGWNTEAFF. The DNA of the CDR3 is TGTGCCAGCAGCAAAGAGGGGGCCCAGGGTTGGAACACTGAAGCTTTCTTT.